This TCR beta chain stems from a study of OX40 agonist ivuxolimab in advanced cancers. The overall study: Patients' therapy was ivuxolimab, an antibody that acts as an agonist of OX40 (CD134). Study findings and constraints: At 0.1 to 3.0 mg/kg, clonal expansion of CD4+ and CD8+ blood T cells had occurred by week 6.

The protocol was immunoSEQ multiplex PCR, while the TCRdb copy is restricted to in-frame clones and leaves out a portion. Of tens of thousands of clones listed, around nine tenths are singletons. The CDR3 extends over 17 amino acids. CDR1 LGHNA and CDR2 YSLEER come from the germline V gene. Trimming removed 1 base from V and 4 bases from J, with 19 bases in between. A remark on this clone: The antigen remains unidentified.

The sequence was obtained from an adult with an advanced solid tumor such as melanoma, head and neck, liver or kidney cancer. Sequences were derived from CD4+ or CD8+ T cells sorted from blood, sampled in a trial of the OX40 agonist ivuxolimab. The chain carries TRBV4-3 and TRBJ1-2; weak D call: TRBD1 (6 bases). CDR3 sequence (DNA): TGCGCCAGCAGCCAAGCCCCCCAGGGACAAACGATCTATGGCTACACCTTC. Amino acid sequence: CASSQAPQGQTIYGYTF.